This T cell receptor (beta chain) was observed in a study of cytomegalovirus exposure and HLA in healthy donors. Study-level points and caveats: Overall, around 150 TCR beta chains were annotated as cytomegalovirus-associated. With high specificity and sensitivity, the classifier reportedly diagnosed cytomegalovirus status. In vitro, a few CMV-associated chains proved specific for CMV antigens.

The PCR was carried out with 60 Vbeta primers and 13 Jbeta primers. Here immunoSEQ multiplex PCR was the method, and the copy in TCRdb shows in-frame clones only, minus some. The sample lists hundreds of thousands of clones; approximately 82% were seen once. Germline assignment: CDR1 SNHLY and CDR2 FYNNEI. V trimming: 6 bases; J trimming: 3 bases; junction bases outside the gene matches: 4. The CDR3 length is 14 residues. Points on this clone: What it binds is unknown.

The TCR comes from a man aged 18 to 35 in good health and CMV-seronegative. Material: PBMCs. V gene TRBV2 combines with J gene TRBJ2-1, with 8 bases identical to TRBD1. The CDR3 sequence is CASSPGQGYNEQFF. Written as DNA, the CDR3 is TGTGCCAGCAGCCCTGGACAGGGCTACAATGAGCAGTTCTTC.